The 4 T cell receptor beta chains given below trace back to one sample, sequenced in a study of shared clonotypes between healthy human individuals. The protocol was immunoSEQ multiplex PCR, while the TCRdb copy is restricted to in-frame clones and leaves out a portion. The table includes about 690,000 clones, roughly 87% detected once. Material for sequencing was memory CD8+ T cells from PBMCs. The sample's subset: CD45RO+ cells pooled with CCR7-negative TemRA cells. Every receptor here comes from a man between 18 and 29 years old in good health. Some clones in this sample may be carry-over from other donors' samples.

The chain has TRBV5-6 and TRBJ2-7; D perhaps matches TRBD2 (6 bases). This CDR3 region has 15 residues. The germline V and J ends were trimmed by 4 bases and 2 bases, with 16 bases remaining between them. Germline CDR1 reads SGHDT; CDR2 reads YYEEEE. CDR3 amino acids: CASSGPGLRAYEQYF. For the CDR3, the DNA is TGTGCCAGCAGCGGACCGGGACTTAGGGCCTACGAGCAGTACTTC.

The gene calls are TRBV27 and TRBJ2-5; TRBD1 is a possible D gene (5 bases). In germline, CDR1 is MNHEY, CDR2 SMNVEV (reference sequence). Trimming left V 2 bases short and J 3 bases short, with 10 bases between. The CDR3 length is 14 residues. CDR3 residues: CASSLASGKETQYF. In nucleotides, the CDR3 is TGTGCCAGCAGTTTAGCCTCAGGGAAAGAGACCCAGTACTTC.

This sequence joins TRBV15 and TRBJ2-5; 9 positions match TRBD1. V shed 2 bases and J 3 bases; nucleotides not matched to a gene: 7. Germline CDR1 and CDR2: LNHNV and YYDKDF (reference sequence). The CDR3 covers 16 residues. This chain's CDR3 is CATSRPRTGAKETQYF. For the CDR3, the DNA is TGTGCCACCAGCAGACCAAGGACAGGGGCGAAAGAGACCCAGTACTTC.

This clone has only one observation. V is TRBV7-9 and J is TRBJ1-2; D remains ambiguous. Germline CDR1 is SEHNR and CDR2 is FQNEAQ (reference sequence). The V end lost 3 bases, the J end lost 2 bases, and 7 bases lay between the germline ends. This CDR3 has 13 residues. Here the CDR3 DNA reads TGTGCCAGCAGCTTTGGCCGGAACTATGGCTACACCTTC. Amino acid sequence: CASSFGRNYGYTF.